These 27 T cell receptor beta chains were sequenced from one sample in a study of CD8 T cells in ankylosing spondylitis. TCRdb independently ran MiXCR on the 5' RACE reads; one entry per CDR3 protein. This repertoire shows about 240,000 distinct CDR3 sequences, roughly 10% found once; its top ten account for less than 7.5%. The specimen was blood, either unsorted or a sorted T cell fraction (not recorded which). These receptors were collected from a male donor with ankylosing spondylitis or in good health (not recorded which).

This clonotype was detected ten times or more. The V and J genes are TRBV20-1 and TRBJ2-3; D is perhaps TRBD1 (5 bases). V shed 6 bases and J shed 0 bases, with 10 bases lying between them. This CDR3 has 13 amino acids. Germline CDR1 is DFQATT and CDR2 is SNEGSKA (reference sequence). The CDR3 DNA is TGCAGTGCAAAGGGGATCAGCACAGATACGCAGTATTTT. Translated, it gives CSAKGISTDTQYF.

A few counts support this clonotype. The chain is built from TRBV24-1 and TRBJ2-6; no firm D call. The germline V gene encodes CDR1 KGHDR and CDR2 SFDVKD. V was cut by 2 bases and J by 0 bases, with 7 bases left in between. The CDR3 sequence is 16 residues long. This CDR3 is CATSDSSASGANVLTF. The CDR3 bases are TGTGCCACCAGTGATTCCTCGGCCTCTGGGGCCAACGTCCTGACTTTC.

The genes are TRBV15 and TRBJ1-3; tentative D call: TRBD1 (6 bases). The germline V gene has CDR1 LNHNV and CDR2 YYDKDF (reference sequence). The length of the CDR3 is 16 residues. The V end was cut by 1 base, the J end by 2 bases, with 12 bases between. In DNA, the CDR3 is TGTGCCACCAGCAGAGCCCTTTGGGGGCCTGGAAACACCATATATTTT. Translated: CATSRALWGPGNTIYF.

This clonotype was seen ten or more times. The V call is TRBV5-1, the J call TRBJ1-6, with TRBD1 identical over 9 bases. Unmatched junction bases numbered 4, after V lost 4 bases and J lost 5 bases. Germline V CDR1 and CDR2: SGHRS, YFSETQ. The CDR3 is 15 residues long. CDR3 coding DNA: TGCGCCAGCAGCCCGGGACAGGGTAATAATTCACCCCTCCACTTT. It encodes CASSPGQGNNSPLHF.

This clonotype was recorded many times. CDR3: CSAPFNRDQHNEQFF. CDR3 nucleotides: TGCAGTGCCCCCTTTAACAGGGATCAACACAATGAGCAGTTCTTC. The chain joins TRBV20-1 to TRBJ2-1; possible D gene TRBD1, 6 bases. CDR1 is DFQATT, CDR2 SNEGSKA, per germline (reference sequence). The CDR3 spans 15 residues. V dropped 6 bases and J dropped 5 bases, with 20 bases sitting between them.

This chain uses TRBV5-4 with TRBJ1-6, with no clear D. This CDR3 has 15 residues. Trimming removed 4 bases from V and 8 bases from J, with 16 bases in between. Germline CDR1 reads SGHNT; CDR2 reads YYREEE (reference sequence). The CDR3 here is CASSNGLRRDSPLHF. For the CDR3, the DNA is TGTGCCAGCAGCAATGGACTCCGGAGAGATTCACCCCTCCACTTT.

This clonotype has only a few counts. The CDR3 sequence: CASSLGVRTVSYEQYF. The CDR3 bases are TGTGCCAGCAGTTTGGGGGTCCGGACGGTAAGCTACGAGCAGTACTTC. This sequence joins TRBV12-3 or TRBV12-4 and TRBJ2-7; D might be TRBD1 or TRBD2, each matching 5 bases. This CDR3 has 16 residues. V was shortened by 3 bases and J by 3 bases, with 18 bases between the two germline ends.

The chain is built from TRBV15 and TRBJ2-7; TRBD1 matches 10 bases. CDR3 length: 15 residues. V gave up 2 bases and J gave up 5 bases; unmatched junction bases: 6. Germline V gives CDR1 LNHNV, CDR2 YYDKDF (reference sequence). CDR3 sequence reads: CATSRTGTGAHEQYF. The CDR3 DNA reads TGTGCCACCAGCAGAACCGGGACAGGGGCCCACGAGCAGTACTTC.

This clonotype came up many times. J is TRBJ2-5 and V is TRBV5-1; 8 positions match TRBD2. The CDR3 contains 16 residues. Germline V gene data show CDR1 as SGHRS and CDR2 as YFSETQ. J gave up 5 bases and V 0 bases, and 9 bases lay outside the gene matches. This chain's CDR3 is CASSLGPAGAAETQYF. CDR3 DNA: TGCGCCAGCAGCTTGGGCCCAGCGGGGGCGGCGGAGACCCAGTACTTC.

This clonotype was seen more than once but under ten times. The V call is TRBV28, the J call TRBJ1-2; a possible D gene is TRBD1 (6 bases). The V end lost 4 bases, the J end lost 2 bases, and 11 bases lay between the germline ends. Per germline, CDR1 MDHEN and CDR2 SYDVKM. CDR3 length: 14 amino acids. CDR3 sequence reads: CASSSGAGNYGYTF. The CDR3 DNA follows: TGTGCCAGCAGTTCAGGGGCAGGGAACTATGGCTACACCTTC.

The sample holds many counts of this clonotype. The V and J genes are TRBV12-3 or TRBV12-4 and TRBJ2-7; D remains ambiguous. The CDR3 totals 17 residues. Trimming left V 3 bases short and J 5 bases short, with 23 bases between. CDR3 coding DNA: TGTGCCAGCAGTTTTTTGCCCTACCTCCGGGCCCGAGACGAGCAGTACTTC. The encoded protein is CASSFLPYLRARDEQYF.

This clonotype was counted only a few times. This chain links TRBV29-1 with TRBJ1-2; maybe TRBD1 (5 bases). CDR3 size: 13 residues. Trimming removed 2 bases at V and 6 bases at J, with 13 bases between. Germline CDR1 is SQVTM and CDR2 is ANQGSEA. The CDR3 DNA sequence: TGCAGCGTTGAACCGCCCCGGGGGGATGGCTACACCTTC. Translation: CSVEPPRGDGYTF.

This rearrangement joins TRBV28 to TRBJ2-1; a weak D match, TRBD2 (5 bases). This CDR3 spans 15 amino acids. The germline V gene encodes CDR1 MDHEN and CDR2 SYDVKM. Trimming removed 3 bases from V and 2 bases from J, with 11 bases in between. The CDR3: CASSLVGEPYNEQFF. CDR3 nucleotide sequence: TGTGCCAGCAGTTTGGTGGGAGAGCCCTACAATGAGCAGTTCTTC.

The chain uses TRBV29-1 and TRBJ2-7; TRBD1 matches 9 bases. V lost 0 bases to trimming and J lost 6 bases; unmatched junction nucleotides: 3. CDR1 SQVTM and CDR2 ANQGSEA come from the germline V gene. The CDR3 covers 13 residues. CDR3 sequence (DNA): TGCAGCGTTGAAGAGACAGGGGGGGTCGAGCAGTACTTC. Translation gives CSVEETGGVEQYF.

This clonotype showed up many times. The CDR3 DNA is TGTGCCAGCAGTTTATCAGGGGATGGAGAGACCCAGTACTTC. It is translated as CASSLSGDGETQYF. This chain connects TRBV27 to TRBJ2-5; D may be TRBD1 (5 bases). The germline gives CDR1 MNHEY, CDR2 SMNVEV (reference sequence). The CDR3 has 14 amino acids. V dropped 0 bases and J dropped 4 bases, with 9 bases sitting between them.

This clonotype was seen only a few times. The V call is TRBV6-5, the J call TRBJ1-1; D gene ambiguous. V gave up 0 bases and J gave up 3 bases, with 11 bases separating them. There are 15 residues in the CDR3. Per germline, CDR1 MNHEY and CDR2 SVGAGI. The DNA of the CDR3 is TGTGCCAGCAGTTACTCCCTACGGGGTGACACTGAAGCTTTCTTT. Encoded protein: CASSYSLRGDTEAFF.

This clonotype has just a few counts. The CDR3, as DNA: TGTGCCAGCAGCCTCAGGACTAGCGGGAGACCCACAGATACGCAGTATTTT. Its translation is CASSLRTSGRPTDTQYF. The chain has TRBV12-3 or TRBV12-4 and TRBJ2-3, with 13 positions matching TRBD2. Trimming cost V 6 bases and J 2 bases; bases outside gene matches: 8. The CDR3 is 17 residues long.

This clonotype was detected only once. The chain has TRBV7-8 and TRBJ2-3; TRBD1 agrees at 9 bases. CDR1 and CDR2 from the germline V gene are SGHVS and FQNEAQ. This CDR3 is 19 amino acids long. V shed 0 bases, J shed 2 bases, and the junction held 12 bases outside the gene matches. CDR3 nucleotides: TGTGCCAGCAGCTTAGCGTGGATTTACGGGACAGGGATCACAGATACGCAGTATTTT. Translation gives CASSLAWIYGTGITDTQYF.

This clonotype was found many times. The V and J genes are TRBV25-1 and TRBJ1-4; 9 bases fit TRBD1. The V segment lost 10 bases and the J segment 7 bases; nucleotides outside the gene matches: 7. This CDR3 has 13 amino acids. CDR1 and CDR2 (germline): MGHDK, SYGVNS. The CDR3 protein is CATATGGREKLFF. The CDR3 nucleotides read TGTGCCACCGCGACAGGGGGGCGTGAAAAACTGTTTTTT.

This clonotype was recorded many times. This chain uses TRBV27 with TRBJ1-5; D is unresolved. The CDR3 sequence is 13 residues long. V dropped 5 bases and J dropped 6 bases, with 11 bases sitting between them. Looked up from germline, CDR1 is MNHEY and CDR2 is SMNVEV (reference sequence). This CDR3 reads CASSPNWGQPQHF. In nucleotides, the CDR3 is TGTGCCAGCAGTCCAAACTGGGGTCAGCCCCAGCATTTT.

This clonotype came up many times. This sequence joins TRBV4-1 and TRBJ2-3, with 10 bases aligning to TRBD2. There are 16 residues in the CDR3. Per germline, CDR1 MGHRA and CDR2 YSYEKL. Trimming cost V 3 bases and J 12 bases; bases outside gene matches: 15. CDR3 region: CASSQGIAGGHHHQYF. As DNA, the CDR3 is TGCGCCAGCAGCCAGGGTATAGCGGGGGGCCACCACCACCAGTATTTT.

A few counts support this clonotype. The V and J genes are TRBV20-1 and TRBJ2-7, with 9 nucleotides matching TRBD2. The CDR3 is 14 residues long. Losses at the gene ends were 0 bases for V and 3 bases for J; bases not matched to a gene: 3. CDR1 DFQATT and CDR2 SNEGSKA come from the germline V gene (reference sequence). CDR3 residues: CSARERGGRYEQYF. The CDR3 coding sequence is TGCAGTGCTAGAGAGCGGGGGGGCCGCTACGAGCAGTACTTC.

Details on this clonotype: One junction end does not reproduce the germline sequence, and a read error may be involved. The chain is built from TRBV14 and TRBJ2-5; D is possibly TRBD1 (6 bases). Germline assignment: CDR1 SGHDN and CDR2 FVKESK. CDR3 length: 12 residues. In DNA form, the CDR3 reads TGTGCCATCGAACAGGGTCAAGAGAACCAGTACTTC. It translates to CAIEQGQENQYF.

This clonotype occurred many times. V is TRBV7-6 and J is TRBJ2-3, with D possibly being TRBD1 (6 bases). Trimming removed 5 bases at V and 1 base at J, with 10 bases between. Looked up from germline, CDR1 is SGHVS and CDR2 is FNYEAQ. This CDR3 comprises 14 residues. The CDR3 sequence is CASSPRGGTDTQYF. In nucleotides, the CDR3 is TGTGCCAGCAGCCCCAGGGGTGGCACAGATACGCAGTATTTT.

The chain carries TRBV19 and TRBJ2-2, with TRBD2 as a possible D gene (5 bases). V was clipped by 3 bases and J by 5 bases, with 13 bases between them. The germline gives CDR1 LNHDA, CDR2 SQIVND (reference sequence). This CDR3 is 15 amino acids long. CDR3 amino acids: CASSMLARDTGELFF. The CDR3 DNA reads TGTGCCAGTAGTATGCTAGCCCGAGATACCGGGGAGCTGTTTTTT.

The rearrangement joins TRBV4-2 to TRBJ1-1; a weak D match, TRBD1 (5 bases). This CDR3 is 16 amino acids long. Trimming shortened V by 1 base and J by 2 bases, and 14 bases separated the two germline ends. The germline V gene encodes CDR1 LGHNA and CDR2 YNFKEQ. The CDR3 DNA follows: TGTGCCAGCAGCCAAGTGGGGGGACCTTTAAACACTGAAGCTTTCTTT. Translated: CASSQVGGPLNTEAFF.

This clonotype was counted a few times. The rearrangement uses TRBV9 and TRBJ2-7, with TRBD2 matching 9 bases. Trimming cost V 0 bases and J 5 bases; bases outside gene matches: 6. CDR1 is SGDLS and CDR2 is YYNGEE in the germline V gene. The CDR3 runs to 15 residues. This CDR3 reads CASSVDSGRFHEQYF. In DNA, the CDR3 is TGTGCCAGCAGCGTAGACAGCGGGAGGTTCCACGAGCAGTACTTC.